This TCR beta chain is drawn from a study of cytomegalovirus exposure and HLA in healthy donors. With V trimmed by 3 bases and J by 6 bases, 7 bases remained unmatched. There are 15 residues in the CDR3. The V gene's germline CDR1 is LNHDA and CDR2 SQIVND (reference sequence). Those who donated were healthy bone marrow donors. Researchers ran the PCR with 60 Vbeta and 13 Jbeta primers. As handled by the study authors: The authors later counted roughly 77 million unique TCR beta chains, some 9.9 million of them shared. The method was immunoSEQ multiplex PCR; TCRdb's version includes in-frame clones alone and lacks a portion of them. V and J calls plus clone size are reproduced from that table; the DNA served to infer D and trimming. The listing records 130,000 or so clones.

The source material was PBMCs. The V gene is TRBV19, the J gene TRBJ2-1; the match to TRBD1 covers 8 bases. This receptor was identified in a woman aged 60 to 75 in good health and CMV-seronegative. CDR3: CASSMGRGRVNEQFF. CDR3 coding DNA: TGTGCCAGTAGTATGGGCAGGGGGCGCGTCAATGAGCAGTTCTTC.